The clone carrying this T cell receptor (beta chain) was seen a handful of times. The data were taken from a study of blood T cell repertoires in COVID-19. In the study overall: Spain, Italy and the United States supplied samples that represented acute and convalescent COVID-19. The analysed material was cDNA or gDNA that came from T cells, B-cell-depleted T cells, or PBMCs.

In the authors' workflow: Amplifying reference gene primers gave estimates of nucleated cell counts. Profiled with immunoSEQ multiplex PCR; TCRdb holds only in-frame clones, not every one. The DNA gave D and trimming, while V, J and clone size come from that table. The sample lists nearly 350,000 clones, 88% occurring once. Seattle cases were enrolled at active infection and followed longitudinally. Germline lookup yields CDR1 MDHEN and CDR2 SYDVKM. The CDR3 is made up of 14 amino acids. V dropped 5 bases and J dropped 5; count of bases not matched to a gene: 5. This sequence originates from a woman aged 70-85 years with COVID-19, enrolled during active disease. This rearrangement joins TRBV28 to TRBJ1-1, with TRBD1 matching 10 bases. Specimen: peripheral blood. The CDR3 protein is CASSHGTGVTEAFF. The CDR3 DNA follows: TGTGCCAGCAGTCACGGGACAGGGGTAACTGAAGCTTTCTTT.